This T cell receptor beta chain was observed in a study of control samples from healthy donors and cancer patients. The assay was immunoSEQ multiplex PCR, and TCRdb's table has in-frame clones only and misses some. The profile shows over 150,000 clones, 90% to 95% of them singletons. From germline, CDR1 is KGHDR and CDR2 SFDVKD. CDR3 length: 14 residues. The junction had 8 bases not matched to a gene; V was cut back by 4 bases and J by 11 bases. The sequenced material came from blood. The chain joins TRBV24-1 to TRBJ1-5; TRBD1 aligns across 9 bases. The clonotype comes from a woman between 18 and 30 years old in good health. CDR3 nucleotide sequence: TGTGCCACCAGTGACACAGGGGGCGAATTTACCCAGCATTTT. It yields the protein CATSDTGGEFTQHF.